These 21 T cell receptor beta chains were sequenced from one sample in a study of control samples from healthy donors and cancer patients. Using immunoSEQ multiplex PCR, the repertoire was profiled, and TCRdb retains in-frame clones only, with some absent. The sample lists about 85,000 clones, about 89% occurring once. Material: blood. These TCRs come from an older woman in good health.

The chain is built from TRBV2 and TRBJ2-2; 9 bases match TRBD2. Germline assignment: CDR1 SNHLY and CDR2 FYNNEI. This CDR3 has 16 amino acids. J gave up 5 bases and V 5 bases, and 9 bases lay outside the gene matches. The CDR3 reads CASSRFSGSFTGELFF. In nucleotides, the CDR3 is TGTGCCAGCAGTAGGTTTAGCGGGAGTTTTACCGGGGAGCTGTTTTTT.

The sample holds one count of this clone. The chain uses TRBV23-1 and TRBJ2-5; TRBD2 aligns across 9 bases. TRBV23-1 counts as an open reading frame of uncertain function. The V segment lost 3 bases and the J segment 2 bases; nucleotides outside the gene matches: 13. The CDR3 runs 18 residues. As DNA, the CDR3 is TGCGCCAGCAGTCATGCCCTTCGACTAGCGGCTTGGCAAGAGACCCAGTACTTC. This gives the protein CASSHALRLAAWQETQYF.

The chain links TRBV7-8 to TRBJ1-1, with D unclear. V was cut by 3 bases and J by 3 bases, with 8 bases left in between. The germline V gene has CDR1 SGHVS and CDR2 FQNEAQ. The CDR3 has 13 residues. CDR3 residues: CASSFQDHTEAFF. Written as DNA, the CDR3 is TGTGCCAGCAGCTTTCAGGACCACACTGAAGCTTTCTTT.

The chain is built from TRBV27 and TRBJ1-1, with a possible D match to TRBD1 (5 bases). The germline gives CDR1 MNHEY, CDR2 SMNVEV (reference sequence). The CDR3 is 13 residues long. V lost 6 bases and J lost 4, with 12 bases in between. CDR3 sequence (DNA): TGTGCCAGCAGGTGGACCGGGGGCACTGAAGCTTTCTTT. Translated: CASRWTGGTEAFF.

This sequence joins TRBV25-1 and TRBJ2-1; 7 bases map to TRBD2. V was pared by 4 bases and J by 2 bases, with 8 bases of the junction left unmatched. Germline CDR1 and CDR2: MGHDK and SYGVNS. The CDR3 consists of 16 residues. The CDR3 nucleotides are TGTGCCAGCAGTGTACTAGCGCGAACCACCTACAATGAGCAGTTCTTC. This codes for CASSVLARTTYNEQFF.

The J gene is TRBJ2-3, the V gene TRBV4-2; TRBD2 agrees at 11 bases. V was pared by 0 bases and J by 1 base, with 3 bases of the junction left unmatched. From germline, CDR1 is LGHNA and CDR2 YNFKEQ. The CDR3 length is 17 residues. DNA of the CDR3: TGTGCCAGCAGCCAAGATACTAGCGGGAGAGGCACAGATACGCAGTATTTT. Translating gives CASSQDTSGRGTDTQYF.

The chain links TRBV4-1 to TRBJ1-3; a weak D match, TRBD1 (5 bases). Germline values: CDR1 MGHRA, CDR2 YSYEKL. This CDR3 is built from 14 residues. V lost 4 bases and J lost 4, with 11 bases in between. For the CDR3, the DNA is TGCGCCAGCAGCCCTGGGGCACCGGGAAACACCATATATTTT. As protein: CASSPGAPGNTIYF.

The chain recombines TRBV12-5 with TRBJ1-1; tentatively, D is TRBD1 (5 bases). The CDR3 totals 19 residues. The V end lost 3 bases, the J end lost 1 base, and 24 bases lay between the germline ends. Per the germline V gene, CDR1 is LGHNT and CDR2 is FRNRAP. As DNA, the CDR3 is TGTGCTAGTGGTTTCTTGTCGCCATTGTGGGACGGAGGGAACACTGAAGCTTTCTTT. Protein: CASGFLSPLWDGGNTEAFF.

The chain has TRBV27 and TRBJ2-1; 10 bases align to TRBD2. There are 14 residues in the CDR3. Germline trimming cut 6 bases from V and 10 bases from J; bases unmatched to any gene: 9. Germline assignment: CDR1 MNHEY and CDR2 SMNVEV (reference sequence). CDR3 DNA: TGTGCCAGCAGCTTAGCGGGGGGACTGACGGAGCAGTTCTTC. Amino acid sequence: CASSLAGGLTEQFF.

The J gene is TRBJ1-2, the V gene TRBV4-1, with D maybe TRBD1 (5 bases). The V end was cut by 4 bases, the J end by 9 bases, with 24 bases between. The CDR3 sequence is 16 residues long. Germline-derived CDR1 and CDR2 are MGHRA and YSYEKL. CDR3 sequence (DNA): TGCGCCAGCAGCCTCTACGCGGGGGTTACTCGTGCCCGCTACACCTTC. Translating gives CASSLYAGVTRARYTF.

The chain employs TRBV24-1 and TRBJ2-1, with D perhaps matching TRBD1 or TRBD2 (5 bases each). Trimming removed 5 bases from V and 0 bases from J, with 19 bases in between. CDR1 KGHDR and CDR2 SFDVKD come from the germline V gene. CDR3 length: 18 residues. Here the CDR3 DNA reads TGTGCCACCAGTGGCCCCGGGGCAGGCGCCAGCTCCTACAATGAGCAGTTCTTC. It specifies CATSGPGAGASSYNEQFF.

V gene TRBV12-5 combines with J gene TRBJ2-2; no firm D call. Germline V gives CDR1 LGHNT, CDR2 FRNRAP. V was trimmed by 1 base and J by 0 bases, leaving 9 bases between them. The CDR3 contains 16 residues. This CDR3 is CASGLAVDTNTGELFF. Written as DNA, the CDR3 is TGTGCTAGTGGTTTGGCTGTCGACACGAACACCGGGGAGCTGTTTTTT.

The chain employs TRBV12-3 or TRBV12-4 and TRBJ2-3; possibly TRBD2 for D (5 bases). V was trimmed by 3 bases and J by 6 bases, leaving 10 bases between them. The CDR3 runs 13 residues. The CDR3 is CASSFGVFDTQYF. As DNA, the CDR3 is TGTGCCAGCAGTTTCGGGGTGTTTGATACGCAGTATTTT.

The chain links TRBV27 to TRBJ2-7, with TRBD1 matching 7 bases. Germline V gene sequence: CDR1 MNHEY, CDR2 SMNVEV (reference sequence). The trim removed 0 bases at V and 4 bases at J, leaving 3 bases unmatched. This CDR3 is built from 14 residues. The CDR3 protein is CASSLSRQGYEQYF. CDR3 coding DNA: TGTGCCAGCAGTTTATCCCGACAGGGTTACGAGCAGTACTTC.

This chain links TRBV7-9 with TRBJ2-3, with unresolved D. This CDR3 spans 13 amino acids. Germline values: CDR1 SEHNR, CDR2 FQNEAQ (reference sequence). V lost 3 bases and J lost 6, with 10 bases in between. CDR3 bases: TGTGCCAGCAGCTTGGGGTCTTTGGATACGCAGTATTTT. This codes for CASSLGSLDTQYF.

This clone was observed a single time. The chain is built from TRBV5-8 and TRBJ1-1, with TRBD1 as a possible D gene (5 bases). Germline V lookup: CDR1 SGHTS, CDR2 YDEGEE. The CDR3 loop spans 15 amino acids. V lost 5 bases to trimming and J lost 4 bases, with 18 bases between them. CDR3 coding DNA: TGTGCCAGCAGGGGGACGTACGAGGGCTCCACTGAAGCTTTCTTT. Protein sequence: CASRGTYEGSTEAFF. The complete variable domain, with remaining parts taken from reference TRBV5-8 and TRBJ1-1, reads EAGVTQSPTHLIKTRGQQATLRCSPISGHTSVYWYQQALGLGLQFLLWYDEGEERNRGNFPPRFSGRQFPNYSSELNVNALELEDSALYLCASRGTYEGSTEAFFGQGTRLTVV.

This rearrangement joins TRBV4-2 to TRBJ2-7; no definite D call. The CDR3 covers 14 residues. Germline V CDR1 and CDR2: LGHNA, YNFKEQ. Trimming took off 0 bases at V and 0 bases at J, with 6 bases between the two ends. CDR3 protein: CASSQENASYEQYF. The CDR3 DNA follows: TGTGCCAGCAGCCAAGAGAACGCCTCCTACGAGCAGTACTTC.

The V call is TRBV5-4, the J call TRBJ2-1, with TRBD2 matching over 12 bases. With V trimmed by 1 base and J by 5 bases, 7 bases remained unmatched. Germline values: CDR1 SGHNT, CDR2 YYREEE (reference sequence). The length of the CDR3 is 17 residues. The CDR3 is CASSLYPSGRGDNEQFF. CDR3 DNA sequence: TGTGCCAGCAGCTTGTATCCTAGCGGGAGGGGGGACAATGAGCAGTTCTTC.

V gene TRBV6-1 combines with J gene TRBJ2-1; 13 positions match TRBD2. CDR1 and CDR2 (germline): MNHNS, SASEGT. After removal of 0 bases from V and 8 bases from J, the junction contained 4 bases not matched to a gene. CDR3 length equals 16 residues. The CDR3 nucleotides are TGTGCCAGCAGTGAAGCACGGACTAGCGGGAGCGATGAGCAGTTCTTC. It translates to CASSEARTSGSDEQFF.

The chain has TRBV5-1 and TRBJ1-1; 9 bases match TRBD1. The CDR3 has 14 amino acids. The germline V gene has CDR1 SGHRS and CDR2 YFSETQ. The trim removed 7 bases at V and 2 bases at J, leaving 6 bases unmatched. The CDR3, as DNA: TGCGCCAGCGCCGGGACAGGGTTAAACACTGAAGCTTTCTTT. Amino acid sequence: CASAGTGLNTEAFF.

The V and J genes are TRBV5-1 and TRBJ2-5, with 7 bases that match TRBD1. This CDR3 has 14 residues. The germline V gene encodes CDR1 SGHRS and CDR2 YFSETQ. J lost 1 base, V lost 4 bases, and 4 bases had no gene match. CDR3 region: CASSKGTVQETQYF. The CDR3, as DNA: TGCGCCAGCAGCAAGGGGACAGTCCAAGAGACCCAGTACTTC.